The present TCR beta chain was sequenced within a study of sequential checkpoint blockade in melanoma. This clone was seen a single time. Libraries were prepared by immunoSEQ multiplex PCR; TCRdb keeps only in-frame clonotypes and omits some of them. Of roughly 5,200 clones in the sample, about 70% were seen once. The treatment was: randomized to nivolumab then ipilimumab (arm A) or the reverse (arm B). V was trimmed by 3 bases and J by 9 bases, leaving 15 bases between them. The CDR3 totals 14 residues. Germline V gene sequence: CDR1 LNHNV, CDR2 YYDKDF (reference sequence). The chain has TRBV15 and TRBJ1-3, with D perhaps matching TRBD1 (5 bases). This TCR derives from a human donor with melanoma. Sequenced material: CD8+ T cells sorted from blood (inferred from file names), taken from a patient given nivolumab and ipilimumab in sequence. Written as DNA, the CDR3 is TGTGCCACCAGCAGCGTTGGGGGGTTTGGCACCATATATTTT. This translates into CATSSVGGFGTIYF.